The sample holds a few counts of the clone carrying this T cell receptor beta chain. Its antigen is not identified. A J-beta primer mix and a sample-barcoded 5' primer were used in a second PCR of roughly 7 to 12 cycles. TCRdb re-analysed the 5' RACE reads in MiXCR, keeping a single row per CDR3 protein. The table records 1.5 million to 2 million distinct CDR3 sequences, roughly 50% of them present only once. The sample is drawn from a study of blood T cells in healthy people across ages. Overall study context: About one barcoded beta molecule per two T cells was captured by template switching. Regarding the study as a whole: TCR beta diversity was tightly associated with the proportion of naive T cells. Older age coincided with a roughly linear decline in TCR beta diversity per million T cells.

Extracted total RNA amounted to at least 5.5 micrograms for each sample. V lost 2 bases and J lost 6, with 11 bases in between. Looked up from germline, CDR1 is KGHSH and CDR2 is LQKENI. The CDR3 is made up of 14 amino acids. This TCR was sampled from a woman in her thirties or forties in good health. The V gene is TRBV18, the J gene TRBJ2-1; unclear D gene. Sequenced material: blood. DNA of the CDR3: TGTGCCAGCTCACCATTTGGGCCTCCCAATGAGCAGTTCTTC. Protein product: CASSPFGPPNEQFF.